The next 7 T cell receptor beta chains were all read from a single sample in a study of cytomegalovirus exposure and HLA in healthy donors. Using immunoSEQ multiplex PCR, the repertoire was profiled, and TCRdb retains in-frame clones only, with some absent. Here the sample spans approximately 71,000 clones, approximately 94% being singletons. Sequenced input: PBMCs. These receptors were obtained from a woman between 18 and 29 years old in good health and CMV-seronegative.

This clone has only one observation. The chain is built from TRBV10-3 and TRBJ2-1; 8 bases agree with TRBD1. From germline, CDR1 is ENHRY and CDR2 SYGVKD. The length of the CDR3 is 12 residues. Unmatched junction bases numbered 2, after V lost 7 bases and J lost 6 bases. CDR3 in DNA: TGTGCCATCAATGACAGGGGCAATGAGCAGTTCTTC. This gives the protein CAINDRGNEQFF.

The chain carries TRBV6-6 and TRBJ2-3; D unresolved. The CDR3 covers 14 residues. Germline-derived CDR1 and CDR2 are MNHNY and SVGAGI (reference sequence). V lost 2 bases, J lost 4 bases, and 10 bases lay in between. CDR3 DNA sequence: TGTGCCAGCAGTTACGACGACTCATCAGATACGCAGTATTTT. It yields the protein CASSYDDSSDTQYF.

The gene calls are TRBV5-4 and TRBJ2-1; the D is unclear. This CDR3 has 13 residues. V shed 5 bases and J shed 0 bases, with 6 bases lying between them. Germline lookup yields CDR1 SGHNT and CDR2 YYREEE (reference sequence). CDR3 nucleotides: TGTGCCAGCAGGCGTGGCTCCTACAATGAGCAGTTCTTC. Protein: CASRRGSYNEQFF.

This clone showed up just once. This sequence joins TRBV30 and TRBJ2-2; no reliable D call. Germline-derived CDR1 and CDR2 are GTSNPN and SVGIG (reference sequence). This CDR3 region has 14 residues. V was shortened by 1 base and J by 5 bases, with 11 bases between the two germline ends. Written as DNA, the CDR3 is TGTGCCTGGAGTGGGGCCTCCAGGACCGGGGAGCTGTTTTTT. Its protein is CAWSGASRTGELFF.

The CDR3, as DNA: TGTGCCAGCAGCCCAACACCGACAGGGGAAAAGTTCTTC. Translated, it gives CASSPTPTGEKFF. The V call is TRBV11-3, the J call TRBJ2-1; TRBD1 aligns across 8 bases. CDR3 length: 13 residues. Germline-derived CDR1 and CDR2 are SGHNT and YENEEA. Unmatched junction bases numbered 11, after V lost 5 bases and J lost 14 bases.

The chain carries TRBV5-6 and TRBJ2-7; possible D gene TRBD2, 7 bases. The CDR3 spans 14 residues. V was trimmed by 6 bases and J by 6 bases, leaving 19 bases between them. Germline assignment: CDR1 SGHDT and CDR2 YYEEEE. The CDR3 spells CASNLRGGGGEQYF. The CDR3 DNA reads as TGTGCCAGCAACCTTCGGGGAGGGGGAGGCGAGCAGTACTTC. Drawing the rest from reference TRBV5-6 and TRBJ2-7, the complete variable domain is DAGVTQSPTHLIKTRGQQVTLRCSPKSGHDTVSWYQQALGQGPQFIFQYYEEEERQRGNFPDRFSGHQFPNYSSELNVNALLLGDSALYLCASNLRGGGGEQYFGPGTRLTVT.

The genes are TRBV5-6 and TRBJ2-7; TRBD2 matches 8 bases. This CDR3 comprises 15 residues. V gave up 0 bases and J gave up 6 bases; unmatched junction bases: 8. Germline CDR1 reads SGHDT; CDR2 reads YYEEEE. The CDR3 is CASSLGPGGSGEQYF. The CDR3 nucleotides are TGTGCCAGCAGCTTGGGACCGGGAGGGTCTGGCGAGCAGTACTTC.